The source of this T cell receptor beta chain is a study of T cells in Graves' hyperthyroidism and ophthalmopathy. In making diagnoses, clinical symptoms, serum thyroxine and TRAb, thyroid ultrasound and orbital computed tomography were all used. Amplified TCR beta CDR3 regions came from RNA transcripts. Primed by the HTBI set, a first-round RT-PCR was run on the TCR CDR3. TCRdb processed the multiplex PCR reads anew with MiXCR; each CDR3 protein has one entry. The table records a few hundred thousand distinct CDR3 sequences, around 45% of them present only once. This clonotype came up many times. The CDR3 sequence is 12 residues long. Germline V CDR1 and CDR2: SQVTM, ANQGSEA. V dropped 6 bases and J dropped 8 bases, with 16 bases sitting between them.

The clonotype originates from a woman younger than 35 with Graves' hyperthyroidism. The chain links TRBV29-1 to TRBJ1-1, with D hard to call. Sequenced sample: peripheral blood or thyroid tissue (not recorded which). This CDR3 reads CSVRAPLEEAFF. The CDR3 DNA reads as TGCAGCGTCCGGGCCCCGCTGGAAGAAGCTTTCTTT. Complete variable domain (other parts from reference TRBV29-1 and TRBJ1-1): SAVISQKPSRDICQRGTSLTIQCQVDSQVTMMFWYRQQPGQSLTLIATANQGSEATYESGFVIDKFPISRPNLTFSTLTVSNMSPEDSSIYLCSVRAPLEEAFFGQGTRLTVV.